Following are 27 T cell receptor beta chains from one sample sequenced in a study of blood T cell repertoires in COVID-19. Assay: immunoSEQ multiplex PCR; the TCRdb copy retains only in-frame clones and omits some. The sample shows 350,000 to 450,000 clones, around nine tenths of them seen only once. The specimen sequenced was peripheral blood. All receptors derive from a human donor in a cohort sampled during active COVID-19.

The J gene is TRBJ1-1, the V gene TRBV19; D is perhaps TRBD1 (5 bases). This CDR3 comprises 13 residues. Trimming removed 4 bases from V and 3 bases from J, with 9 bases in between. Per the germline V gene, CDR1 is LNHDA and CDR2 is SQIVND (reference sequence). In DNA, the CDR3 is TGTGCCAGTAGTACAGGGCCCCACACTGAAGCTTTCTTT. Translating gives CASSTGPHTEAFF.

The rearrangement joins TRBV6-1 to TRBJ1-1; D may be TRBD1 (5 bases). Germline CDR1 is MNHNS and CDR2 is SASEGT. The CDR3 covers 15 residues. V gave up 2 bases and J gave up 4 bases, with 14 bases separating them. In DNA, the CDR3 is TGTGCCAGCAGTGAATTATGGGGAGGGGCCACTGAAGCTTTCTTT. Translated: CASSELWGGATEAFF.

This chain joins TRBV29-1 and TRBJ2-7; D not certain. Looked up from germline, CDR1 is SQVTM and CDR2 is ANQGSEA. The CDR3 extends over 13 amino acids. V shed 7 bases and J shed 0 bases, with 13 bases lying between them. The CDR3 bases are TGCAGCGCCCTGACTCCGAGCTCCTACGAGCAGTACTTC. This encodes CSALTPSSYEQYF.

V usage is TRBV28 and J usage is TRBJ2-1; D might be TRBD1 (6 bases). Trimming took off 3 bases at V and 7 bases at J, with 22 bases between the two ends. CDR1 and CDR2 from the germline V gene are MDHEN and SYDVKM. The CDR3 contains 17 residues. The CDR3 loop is CASSFLAVGQKRNEQFF. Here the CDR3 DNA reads TGTGCCAGCAGTTTTCTCGCGGTAGGACAGAAAAGAAATGAGCAGTTCTTC.

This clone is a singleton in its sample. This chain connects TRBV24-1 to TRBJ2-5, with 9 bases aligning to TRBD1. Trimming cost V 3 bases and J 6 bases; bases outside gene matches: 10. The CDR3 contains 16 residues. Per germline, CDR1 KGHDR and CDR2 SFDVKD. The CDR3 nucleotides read TGTGCCACCAGTGATAATGGAGGGACAGGGAAAAAGACCCAGTACTTC. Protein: CATSDNGGTGKKTQYF.

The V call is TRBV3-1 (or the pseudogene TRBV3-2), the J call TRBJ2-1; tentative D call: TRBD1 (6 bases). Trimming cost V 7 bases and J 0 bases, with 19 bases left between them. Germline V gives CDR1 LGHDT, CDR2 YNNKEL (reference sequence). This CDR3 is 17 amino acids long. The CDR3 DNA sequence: TGTGCCAGCACCCGAAGGGGGAGACCCTTCTCCTACAATGAGCAGTTCTTC. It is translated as CASTRRGRPFSYNEQFF.

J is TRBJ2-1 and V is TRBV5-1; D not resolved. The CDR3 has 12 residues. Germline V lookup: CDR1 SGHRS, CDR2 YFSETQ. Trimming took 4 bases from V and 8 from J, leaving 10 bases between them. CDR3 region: CASSLTLDEQFF. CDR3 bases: TGCGCCAGCAGCCTAACCCTTGATGAGCAGTTCTTC.

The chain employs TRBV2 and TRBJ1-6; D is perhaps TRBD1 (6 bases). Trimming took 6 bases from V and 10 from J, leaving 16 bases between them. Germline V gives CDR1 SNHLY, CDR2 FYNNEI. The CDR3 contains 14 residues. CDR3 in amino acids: CASRDTGMGSPLHF. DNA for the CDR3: TGTGCCAGCAGAGACACAGGGATGGGATCACCCCTCCACTTT.

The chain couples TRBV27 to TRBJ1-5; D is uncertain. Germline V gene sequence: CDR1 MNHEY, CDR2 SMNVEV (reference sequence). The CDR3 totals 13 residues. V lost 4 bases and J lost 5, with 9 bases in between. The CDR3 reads CASSSVYDQPQHF. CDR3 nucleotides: TGTGCCAGCAGTTCAGTATACGATCAGCCCCAGCATTTT.

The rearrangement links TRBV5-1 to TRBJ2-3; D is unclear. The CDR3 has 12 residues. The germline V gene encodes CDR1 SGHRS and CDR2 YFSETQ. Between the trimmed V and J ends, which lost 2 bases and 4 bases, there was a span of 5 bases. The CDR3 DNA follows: TGCGCCAGCAGCTTCCTCGCAGATACGCAGTATTTT. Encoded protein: CASSFLADTQYF.

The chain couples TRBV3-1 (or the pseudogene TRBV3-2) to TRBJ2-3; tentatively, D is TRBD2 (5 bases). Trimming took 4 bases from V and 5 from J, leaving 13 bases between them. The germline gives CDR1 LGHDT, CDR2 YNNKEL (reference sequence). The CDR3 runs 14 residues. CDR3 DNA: TGTGCCAGCAGCCTAGGACCTGCGGGAGATACGCAGTATTTT. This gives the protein CASSLGPAGDTQYF.

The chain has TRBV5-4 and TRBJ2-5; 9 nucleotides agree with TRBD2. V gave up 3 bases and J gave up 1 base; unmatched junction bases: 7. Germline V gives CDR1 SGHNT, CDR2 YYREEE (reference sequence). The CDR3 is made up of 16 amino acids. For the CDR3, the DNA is TGTGCCAGCAGCTCCCTGACTAGCGGAATCCAAGAGACCCAGTACTTC. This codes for CASSSLTSGIQETQYF.

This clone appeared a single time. CDR3 sequence: CASSTGVRAFF. CDR3 DNA sequence: TGTGCCAGCAGTACAGGGGTAAGGGCTTTCTTT. The chain carries TRBV6-5 and TRBJ1-1; TRBD1 aligns across 7 bases. This CDR3 has 11 residues. The junction had 5 bases not matched to a gene; V was cut back by 5 bases and J by 11 bases. The V gene's germline CDR1 is MNHEY and CDR2 SVGAGI.

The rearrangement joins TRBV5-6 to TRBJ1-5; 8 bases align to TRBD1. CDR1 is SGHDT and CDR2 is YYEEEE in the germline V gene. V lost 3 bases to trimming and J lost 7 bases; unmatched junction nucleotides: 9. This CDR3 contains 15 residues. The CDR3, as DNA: TGTGCCAGCAGCTCAAAGAACAGGGGGTACCAGCCCCAGCATTTT. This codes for CASSSKNRGYQPQHF. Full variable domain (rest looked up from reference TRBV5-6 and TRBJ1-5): DAGVTQSPTHLIKTRGQQVTLRCSPKSGHDTVSWYQQALGQGPQFIFQYYEEEERQRGNFPDRFSGHQFPNYSSELNVNALLLGDSALYLCASSSKNRGYQPQHFGDGTRLSIL.

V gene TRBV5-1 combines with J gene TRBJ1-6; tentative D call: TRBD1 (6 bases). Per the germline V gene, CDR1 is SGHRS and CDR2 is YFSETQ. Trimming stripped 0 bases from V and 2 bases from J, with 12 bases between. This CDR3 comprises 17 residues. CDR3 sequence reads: CASSLARGDTYNSPLHF. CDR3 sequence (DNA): TGCGCCAGCAGCTTGGCCCGGGGGGACACCTATAATTCACCCCTCCACTTT.

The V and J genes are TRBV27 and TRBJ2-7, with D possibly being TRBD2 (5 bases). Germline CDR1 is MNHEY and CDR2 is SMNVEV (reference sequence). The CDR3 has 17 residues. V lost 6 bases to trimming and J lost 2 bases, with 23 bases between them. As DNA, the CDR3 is TGTGCCAGCAGCCCCAAGGTGAGGGAGAGTAGAACCTACGAGCAGTACTTC. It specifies CASSPKVRESRTYEQYF.

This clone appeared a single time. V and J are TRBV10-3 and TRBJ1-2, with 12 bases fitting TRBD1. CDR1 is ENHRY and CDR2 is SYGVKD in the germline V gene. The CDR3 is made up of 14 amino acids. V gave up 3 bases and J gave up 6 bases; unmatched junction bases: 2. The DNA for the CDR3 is TGTGCCATCAGTGACGGGACAGGGGGCAATGGCTACACCTTC. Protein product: CAISDGTGGNGYTF.

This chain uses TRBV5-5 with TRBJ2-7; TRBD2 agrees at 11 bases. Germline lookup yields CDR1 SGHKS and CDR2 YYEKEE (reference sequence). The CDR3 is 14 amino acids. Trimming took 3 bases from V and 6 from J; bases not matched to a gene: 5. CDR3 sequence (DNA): TGTGCCAGCAGCTCGAGACTAGCGGGGTTCGAGCAGTACTTC. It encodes CASSSRLAGFEQYF.

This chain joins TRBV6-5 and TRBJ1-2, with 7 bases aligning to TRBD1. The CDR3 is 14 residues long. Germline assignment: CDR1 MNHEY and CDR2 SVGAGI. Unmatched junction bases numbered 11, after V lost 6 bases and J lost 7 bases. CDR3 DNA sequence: TGTGCCAGCAGCCGACAGGGCGGAAGGGGTGGCTACACCTTC. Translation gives CASSRQGGRGGYTF.

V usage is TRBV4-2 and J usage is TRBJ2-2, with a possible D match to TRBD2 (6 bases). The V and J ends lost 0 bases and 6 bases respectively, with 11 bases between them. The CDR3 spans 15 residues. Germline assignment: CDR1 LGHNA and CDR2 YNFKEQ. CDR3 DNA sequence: TGTGCCAGCAGCCAAGATATCGGAGGGGCCGGGGAGCTGTTTTTT. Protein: CASSQDIGGAGELFF.

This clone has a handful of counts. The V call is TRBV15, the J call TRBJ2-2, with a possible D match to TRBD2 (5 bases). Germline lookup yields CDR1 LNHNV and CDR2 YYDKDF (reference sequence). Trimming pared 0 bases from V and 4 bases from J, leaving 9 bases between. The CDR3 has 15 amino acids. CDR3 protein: CATSRDPGSTGELFF. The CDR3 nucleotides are TGTGCCACCAGCAGAGATCCGGGGTCCACCGGGGAGCTGTTTTTT.

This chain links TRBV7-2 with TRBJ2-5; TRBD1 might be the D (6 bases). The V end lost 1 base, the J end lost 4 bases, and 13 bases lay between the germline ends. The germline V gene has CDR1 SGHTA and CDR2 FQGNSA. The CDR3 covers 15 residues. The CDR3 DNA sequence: TGTGCCAGCAGCTTAGGACAACTAGGGGGAGAGACCCAGTACTTC. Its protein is CASSLGQLGGETQYF.

The CDR3 coding sequence is TGTGCCAGCAGTCGTCGGAGTGAGCAGTTCTTC. Translation gives CASSRRSEQFF. The rearrangement links TRBV12-3 or TRBV12-4 to TRBJ2-1; D gene ambiguous. Deletions cut 5 bases from V and 9 bases from J, with 8 bases between. The CDR3 has 11 amino acids.

The chain's CDR3 is CASSSPGGPTYEQYF. The CDR3 DNA sequence: TGTGCCAGCAGTTCTCCAGGGGGCCCCACCTACGAGCAGTACTTC. V is TRBV28 and J is TRBJ2-7, with TRBD1 matching 8 bases. Germline V CDR1 and CDR2: MDHEN, SYDVKM. This CDR3 region has 15 residues. V lost 4 bases, J lost 2 bases, and 7 bases stayed unmatched.

The CDR3 loop is CASSFQISGAGTDTQYF. The CDR3 DNA follows: TGTGCCAGCAGCTTCCAGATCTCAGGGGCGGGCACAGATACGCAGTATTTT. The chain uses TRBV11-2 and TRBJ2-3; D possibly corresponds to TRBD1 (6 bases). V lost 3 bases to trimming and J lost 1 base, with 17 bases between them. Per germline, CDR1 SGHAT and CDR2 FQNNGV. The CDR3 sequence is 17 residues long.

The DNA of the CDR3 is TGTGCCAGTAGTACAGCCCCCGGGACAGGGAAGGAGCGTAATGAAAAACTGTTTTTT. Amino acid sequence: CASSTAPGTGKERNEKLFF. V and J are TRBV19 and TRBJ1-4; the match to TRBD1 covers 9 bases. This CDR3 spans 19 amino acids. The V segment lost 4 bases and the J segment 4 bases; nucleotides outside the gene matches: 16. Germline V lookup: CDR1 LNHDA, CDR2 SQIVND (reference sequence).

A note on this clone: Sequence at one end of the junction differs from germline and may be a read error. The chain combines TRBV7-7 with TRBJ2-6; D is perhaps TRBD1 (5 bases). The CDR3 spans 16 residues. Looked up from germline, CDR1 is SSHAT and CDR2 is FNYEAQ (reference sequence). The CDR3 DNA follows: TGTGCTAGCACCTCTAGGGGAATTCCTGGGGCCAACGTCCTGACTTTC. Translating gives CASTSRGIPGANVLTF.